This is a list of T cell receptor beta chains from one sample in a study of T-cell reconstitution after alpha-beta-depleted transplantation in children. TCRdb called the PCR reads again in MiXCR, with one record for every CDR3 protein. Among about 97,000 distinct CDR3 sequences listed, around 5.9% were seen once. Here the sequenced sample was PBMCs, mostly from graft donor cells, taken 60 days after TCRalphabeta/CD19-depleted stem cell transplant. These receptor sequences come from a female patient between 2 and 15 years old who had a stem cell transplant for Fanconi anemia, so the T cells may come from the graft donor. Both conserved end residues are part of each CDR3. The D gene is left open where the match is weak. Clone size is given for some rows only: seen once, a few or many times, or a class if the clone is expanded.

V gene	D gene	clone size	J gene	CDR3 protein	CDR3 DNA
TRBV7-9	-	few	TRBJ1-2	CASSPSLRTGNYGYTF	TGTGCCAGCAGTCCCAGCCTAAGAACAGGGAACTATGGCTACACCTTC
TRBV3-1	TRBD1	many	TRBJ2-7	CASSQYGQGGYEQYF	TGTGCCAGCAGCCAATATGGACAGGGAGGTTACGAGCAGTACTTC
TRBV7-3	TRBD2	few	TRBJ2-3	CASSFSSGGRDTQYF	TGTGCCAGCAGCTTTTCTAGCGGGGGGAGAGATACGCAGTATTTT
TRBV15	TRBD1	few	TRBJ1-5	CATSPGQLSNQPQHF	TGTGCCACCAGTCCGGGACAGCTTAGCAATCAGCCCCAGCATTTT
TRBV20-1	TRBD2	many	TRBJ2-3	CSAPTLASGSIDADTQYF	TGCAGTGCTCCCACCCTGGCTAGCGGGAGTATTGATGCAGATACGCAGTATTTT
TRBV28	TRBD2	many	TRBJ2-2	CASSLRLLAGGRVTGELFF	TGTGCCAGCAGTTTAAGATTGCTAGCGGGAGGCCGAGTCACCGGGGAGCTGTTTTTT
TRBV5-1	-	-	TRBJ2-4	CASSLDGGRNIQYF	TGCGCCAGCAGCTTGGACGGGGGCAGAAACATTCAGTACTTC
TRBV6-2/TRBV6-3	TRBD2	many	TRBJ2-7	CASSPITSGRRYEQYF	TGTGCCAGCAGTCCCATCACTAGCGGGAGGCGGTACGAGCAGTACTTC
TRBV29-1	-	many	TRBJ2-3	CSVEDLSPDWTQYF	TGCAGCGTTGAAGATCTATCCCCGGATTGGACGCAGTATTTT
TRBV11-3	TRBD1	many	TRBJ2-2	CASSYRGGTGELFF	TGTGCCAGCAGCTACAGGGGCGGAACCGGGGAGCTGTTTTTT
TRBV12-3/TRBV12-4	TRBD1	many	TRBJ2-2	CASSSTRGQGGNTGELFF	TGTGCCAGCAGTTCTACCCGTGGACAGGGGGGTAACACCGGGGAGCTGTTTTTT
TRBV7-2	-	many	TRBJ2-1	CASSLVGWQLNEQFF	TGTGCCAGCAGCTTAGTAGGGTGGCAGTTAAATGAGCAGTTCTTC
TRBV5-1	-	many	TRBJ2-3	CASSPGHPRDTQYF	TGCGCCAGCAGCCCGGGCCACCCCAGAGATACGCAGTATTTT
TRBV5-1	TRBD2	-	TRBJ2-7	CASSSEQATPWGGRLSEQYF	TGCGCCAGCAGCTCAGAACAAGCTACGCCCTGGGGAGGGCGTCTCTCCGAGCAGTACTTC
TRBV14	TRBD2	many	TRBJ2-7	CASSLVAGTRAYEQYF	TGTGCCAGCAGCCTAGTCGCCGGGACTAGGGCCTACGAGCAGTACTTC
TRBV5-1	-	many	TRBJ2-1	CASSEQQGHEQFF	TGCGCCAGCAGCGAACAACAAGGCCATGAGCAGTTCTTC
TRBV4-1	TRBD2	-	TRBJ2-7	CASSQVRSSGRTYEQYF	TGCGCCAGCAGCCAAGTTCGGAGTAGCGGGAGGACCTACGAGCAGTACTTC
TRBV28	TRBD1	many	TRBJ2-7	CASSLGTGYSYEQYF	TGTGCCAGCAGTTTGGGGACAGGGTACTCCTACGAGCAGTACTTC
TRBV30	-	many	TRBJ2-5	CAWSDRPFQETQYF	TGTGCCTGGAGCGACCGACCGTTCCAAGAGACCCAGTACTTC
TRBV7-2	-	-	TRBJ2-7	CASSPPLWGPDYEQYF	TGTGCCAGCAGCCCCCCATTGTGGGGACCAGACTACGAGCAGTACTTC
TRBV7-3	-	-	TRBJ1-2	CASSLNANYGYTF	TGTGCCAGCAGCTTAAATGCTAACTATGGCTACACCTTC
TRBV11-2	-	-	TRBJ2-2	CASSLGELFF	TGTGCCAGCAGCTTGGGGGAGCTGTTTTTT
TRBV5-1	-	many	TRBJ2-7	CASSLGVAEAYEQYF	TGCGCCAGCAGCTTGGGGGTGGCGGAGGCCTACGAGCAGTACTTC
TRBV3-1	TRBD1	many	TRBJ2-6	CASSLRDSPLRGANVLTF	TGTGCCAGCAGCCTCCGGGACAGCCCTCTGAGGGGGGCCAACGTCCTGACTTTC
TRBV29-1	TRBD1	many	TRBJ2-3	CSVDQTGVSTDTQYF	TGCAGCGTTGATCAGACAGGGGTTAGCACAGATACGCAGTATTTT
TRBV2	-	many	TRBJ1-2	CASSVDNNYGYTF	TGTGCCAGCAGTGTGGACAATAACTATGGCTACACCTTC
TRBV20-1	TRBD2	many	TRBJ2-3	CSASTSGGDTQYF	TGCAGTGCTTCGACTAGCGGGGGGGATACGCAGTATTTT
TRBV19	TRBD1	few	TRBJ1-5	CASSVDRVQPQHF	TGTGCCAGTAGTGTGGACAGGGTTCAGCCCCAGCATTTT
TRBV15	-	few	TRBJ1-5	CATSIERNQPQHF	TGTGCCACCAGCATCGAACGAAATCAGCCCCAGCATTTT
TRBV20-1	-	many	TRBJ2-5	CSASRSQETQYF	TGCAGTGCTAGCAGGAGTCAGGAGACCCAGTACTTC
TRBV20-1	TRBD1	many	TRBJ2-7	CSASGLRPGGSPYEQYF	TGCAGTGCTAGCGGCCTCCGTCCAGGGGGTTCCCCCTACGAGCAGTACTTC
TRBV6-5	TRBD1	-	TRBJ1-1	CASSDSGGTEAFF	TGTGCCAGCAGTGACTCAGGGGGTACTGAAGCTTTCTTT
TRBV27	TRBD2	-	TRBJ2-1	CASSNSGRGVNEQFF	TGTGCCAGCAGTAATAGCGGGAGAGGGGTCAATGAGCAGTTCTTC
TRBV20-1	-	many	TRBJ2-7	CSATSGTDSYEQYF	TGCAGTGCTACCTCCGGGACGGACTCCTACGAGCAGTACTTC
TRBV12-3/TRBV12-4	-	-	TRBJ1-5	CASSLDQGFLNQPQHF	TGTGCCAGCAGTTTGGACCAGGGCTTCCTTAATCAGCCCCAGCATTTT